This passage covers 6 T cell receptor beta chains from one sample sequenced in a study of blood T cells in healthy people across ages. Sample-barcoded 5' priming and a J-beta primer mix drove a second PCR of 7 to 11 cycles. TCRdb recomputed calls from the 5' RACE reads with MiXCR, one row per CDR3 protein. The top ten hold approximately 14% of the sample, which has approximately 1,000,000 distinct CDR3 sequences, 30% to 40% seen once. The sequencing input was blood. These receptors were taken from a man aged 18 to 30 in good health.

This clonotype occurred a few times. The chain employs TRBV6-1 and TRBJ1-4, with no clear D. Germline CDR1 reads MNHNS; CDR2 reads SASEGT. V lost 8 bases and J lost 0, with 10 bases in between. This CDR3 is built from 14 residues. The CDR3 DNA sequence: TGTGCCAGCGGAAGGCAGACAACTAATGAAAAACTGTTTTTT. Translation gives CASGRQTTNEKLFF.

The sample holds many counts of this clonotype. The V gene is TRBV20-1, the J gene TRBJ1-2; 9 bases are shared with TRBD1. Germline V lookup: CDR1 DFQATT, CDR2 SNEGSKA (reference sequence). CDR3 length: 14 residues. V gave up 1 base and J gave up 4 bases; unmatched junction bases: 4. CDR3 in amino acids: CSARAGTGTYGYTF. The CDR3 coding sequence is TGCAGTGCTAGAGCGGGGACAGGGACCTATGGCTACACCTTC.

The chain has TRBV7-9 and TRBJ2-3; weak D call: TRBD2 (7 bases). Trimming cost V 10 bases and J 2 bases, with 19 bases left between them. In germline, CDR1 is SEHNR, CDR2 FQNEAQ (reference sequence). The CDR3 length is 15 residues. The CDR3 DNA is TGTGCCACCCTAGCGCGAGGGGGGGCCACAGATACGCAGTATTTT. This codes for CATLARGGATDTQYF.

The chain employs TRBV6-5 and TRBJ2-1; no definite D call. Germline V gene sequence: CDR1 MNHEY, CDR2 SVGAGI. V was shortened by 2 bases and J by 2 bases, with 13 bases between the two germline ends. CDR3 length equals 16 residues. The CDR3 coding sequence is TGTGCCAGCAGTTACGGGGTCGCAGGAACCTACAATGAGCAGTTCTTC. This gives the protein CASSYGVAGTYNEQFF.

This chain connects TRBV18 to TRBJ2-1, with unresolved D. Germline CDR1 KGHSH, CDR2 LQKENI. Trimming stripped 6 bases from V and 6 bases from J, with 15 bases between. CDR3 length equals 14 residues. CDR3 amino acids: CASSPPVPPNEQFF. CDR3 DNA: TGTGCCAGCTCCCCCCCGGTCCCCCCCAATGAGCAGTTCTTC. Complete variable domain (other parts from reference TRBV18 and TRBJ2-1): NAGVMQNPRHLVRRRGQEARLRCSPMKGHSHVYWYRQLPEEGLKFMVYLQKENIIDESGMPKERFSAEFPKEGPSILRIQQVVRGDSAAYFCASSPPVPPNEQFFGPGTRLTVL.

This clonotype was observed once. The chain recombines TRBV7-9 with TRBJ2-7, with 7 bases aligning to TRBD1. From germline, CDR1 is SEHNR and CDR2 FQNEAQ (reference sequence). The CDR3 extends over 16 amino acids. Unmatched junction bases numbered 12, after V lost 5 bases and J lost 2 bases. The chain's CDR3 is CASSHHTRDSAYEQYF. Written as DNA, the CDR3 is TGTGCCAGCAGCCACCATACTAGGGACAGTGCCTACGAGCAGTACTTC.